This note documents a single TCR beta chain sequence. This clone's antigen is unknown. It has no much larger one-base neighbor in the sample; base qualities were not kept. Collaborating institutions collected whole blood in K2EDTA tubes following their own protocols. For TCRbeta analysis, collaborator samples were shipped as frozen whole blood, as isolated PBMCs, or as DNA extracted from either sample type. The germline V gene (reference sequence) provides CDR1 MNHEY and CDR2 SMNVEV. V loses 4 bases of germline sequence and J loses 1 base, and the interval between the two ends is 10 bases. Its CDR3 holds 14 amino acids, cysteine through phenylalanine. Kept here is only the CDR3 DNA, which spans 42 bases and is read in frame from base 1. TCRbeta CDR3 regions were amplified from genomic DNA by means of the immunoSEQ Assay, a bias-controlled multiplex PCR. The study's own analysis went as follows. The number of nucleated cells in each sample was estimated from the amplification of reference gene primers within the assay. To quantify the absolute abundance of each unique TCRbeta CDR3 rearrangement, sequence reads were collapsed and filtered. For each sample, productive Simpson clonality was calculated by taking the square root of Simpson's diversity index across productive rearrangements. Imported from immuneACCESS, the table was reduced by TCRdb to in-frame sequences with V and J called. These copies leave out some clones; in studies compared against another copy, an unresolved V gene accounts for under half, and the cause of the remainder is not known. V and J calls plus clone size are reproduced from that table; the DNA served to infer D and trimming. This sample comprises 50,000 to 65,000 clones, about 74% of them detected only once. Of the sample, approximately 28% falls within the top ten clones.

The data were taken from a study of blood T cell repertoires in COVID-19 (TCRdb year 2020). Context from the whole study: Samples from collaborators originated in the United States, Italy and Spain and spanned both the acute and convalescent phases of COVID-19. The samples were drawn from two sources: the first 160 participants of the ongoing ImmuneRACE study, and 1,000 to 1,500 subjects contributed by 6 global collaborators. Where available, HLA class I and class II types were obtained from metadata supplied by the sample provider rather than from assay-based typing. The repertoires were made available in a free public database intended to serve as a resource for research on the immune response to SARS-CoV-2. Subjects who had been exposed to COVID-19, were actively infected with it, or had recovered from it provided the deeply sampled blood TCRbeta repertoires that made up the dataset. The prospective study material was composed of cDNA or gDNA derived from T cells, B-cell-depleted T cells, or PBMCs. Nearly every sample came with metadata listing a de-identified subject ID, COVID-19 status, age in years and sex.

General study outcomes and caveats: The amount of clinical and demographic metadata varied by source and participant and was provided uncurated.

The TCR sequence derives from a woman of 80 years or more with acute or convalescent COVID-19. Input material: peripheral blood. Rearrangement joined TRBV27 to TRBJ2-5, with TRBD1 perhaps the D gene, on 5 matching bases. CDR3 reads: CASSSRTTQETQYF. The base sequence is TGTGCCAGCAGTTCCCGGACAACCCAAGAGACCCAGTACTTC.